This TCR beta chain was captured in a study of T-cell reconstitution after alpha-beta-depleted transplantation in children. CDR1 and CDR2 from the germline V gene are LNHNV and YYDKDF (reference sequence). CDR3 length: 15 amino acids. With V trimmed by 5 bases and J by 5 bases, 8 bases remained unmatched. Unique molecular identifiers were built into the TCRbeta library. TCRdb independently ran MiXCR on the PCR reads; one entry per CDR3 protein. The table shows 300,000 or so distinct CDR3 sequences, with about a tenth occurring only once. This clonotype was counted between two and nine times. This sequence originates from a human donor who donated a stem cell graft to a child with SCID. Specimen: PBMCs from the stem cell graft donor, collected from the stem cell graft. This chain joins TRBV15 and TRBJ2-1, with 8 bases aligning to TRBD2. CDR3 loop: CATSLPGLGHNEQFF. The CDR3 nucleotides are TGTGCCACCAGCTTGCCGGGACTAGGACACAATGAGCAGTTCTTC.